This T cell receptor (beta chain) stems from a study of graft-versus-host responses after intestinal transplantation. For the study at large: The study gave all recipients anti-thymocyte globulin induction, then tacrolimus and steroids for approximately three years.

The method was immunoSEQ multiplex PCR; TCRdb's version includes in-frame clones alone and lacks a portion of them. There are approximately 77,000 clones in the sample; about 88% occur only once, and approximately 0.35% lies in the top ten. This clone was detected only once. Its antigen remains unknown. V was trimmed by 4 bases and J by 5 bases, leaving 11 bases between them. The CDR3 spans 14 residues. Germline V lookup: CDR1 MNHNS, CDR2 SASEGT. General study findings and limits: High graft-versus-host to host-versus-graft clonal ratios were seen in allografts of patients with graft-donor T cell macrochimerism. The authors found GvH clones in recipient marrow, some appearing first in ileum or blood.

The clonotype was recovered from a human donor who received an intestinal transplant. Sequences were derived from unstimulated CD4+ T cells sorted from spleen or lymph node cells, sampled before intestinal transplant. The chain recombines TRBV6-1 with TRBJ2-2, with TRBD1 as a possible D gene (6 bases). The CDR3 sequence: CASSAPGQTGELFF. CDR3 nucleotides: TGTGCCAGCAGTGCTCCGGGACAAACCGGGGAGCTGTTTTTT.